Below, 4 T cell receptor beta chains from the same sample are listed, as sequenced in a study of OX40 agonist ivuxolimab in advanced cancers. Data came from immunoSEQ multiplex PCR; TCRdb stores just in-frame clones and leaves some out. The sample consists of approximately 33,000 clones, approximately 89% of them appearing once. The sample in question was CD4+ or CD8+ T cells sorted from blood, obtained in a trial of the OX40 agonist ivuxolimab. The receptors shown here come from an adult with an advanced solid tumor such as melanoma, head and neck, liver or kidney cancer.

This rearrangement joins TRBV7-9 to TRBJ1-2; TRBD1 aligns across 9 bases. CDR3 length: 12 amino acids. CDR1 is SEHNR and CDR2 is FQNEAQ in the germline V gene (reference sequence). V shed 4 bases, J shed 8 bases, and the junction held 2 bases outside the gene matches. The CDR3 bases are TGTGCCAGCAGCTCGACAGGGGGAGGCTACACCTTC. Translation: CASSSTGGGYTF.

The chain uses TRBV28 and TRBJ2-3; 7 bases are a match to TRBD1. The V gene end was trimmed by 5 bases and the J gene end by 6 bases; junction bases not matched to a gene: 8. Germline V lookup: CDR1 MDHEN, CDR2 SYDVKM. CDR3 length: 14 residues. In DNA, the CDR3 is TGTGCCAGCAGTCAGGGACAGCGGCGGGATACGCAGTATTTT. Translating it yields CASSQGQRRDTQYF.

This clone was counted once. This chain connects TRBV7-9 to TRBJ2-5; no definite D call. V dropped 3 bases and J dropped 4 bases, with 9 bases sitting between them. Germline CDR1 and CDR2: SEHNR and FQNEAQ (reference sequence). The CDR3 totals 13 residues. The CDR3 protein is CASSFQDRETQYF. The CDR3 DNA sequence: TGTGCCAGCAGCTTTCAGGACCGAGAGACCCAGTACTTC. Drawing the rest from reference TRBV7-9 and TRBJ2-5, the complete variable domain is DTGVSQNPRHKITKRGQNVTFRCDPISEHNRLYWYRQTLGQGPEFLTYFQNEAQLEKSRLLSDRFSAERPKGSFSTLEIQRTEQGDSAMYLCASSFQDRETQYFGPGTRLLVL.

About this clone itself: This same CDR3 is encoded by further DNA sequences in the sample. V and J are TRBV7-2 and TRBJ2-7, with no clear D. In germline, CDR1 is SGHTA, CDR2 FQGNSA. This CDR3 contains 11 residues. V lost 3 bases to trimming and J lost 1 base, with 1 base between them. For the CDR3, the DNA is TGTGCCAGCAGCTTTTCCTACGAGCAGTACTTC. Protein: CASSFSYEQYF.